This passage covers 5 T cell receptor beta chains from one sample sequenced in a study of T cells in localized non-small cell lung cancer (dated by TCRdb to 2019 to 2021). Libraries were prepared through the immunoSEQ multiplex PCR assay. In TCRdb, the immuneACCESS table is reduced to in-frame sequences with V and J assigned. These tables do not hold every clone; where another copy was compared, an unresolved V gene accounts for under half, and the others remain unexplained. Within this sample are approximately 1,100 clones, with about 20% of them counted one time only. The ten largest clones add up to under 25% of the sample. The sequenced sample was normal lung tissue next to the tumor, obtained before any cancer treatment. Receptors were obtained from a male donor aged 60 or older with stage II lung adenocarcinoma.

This clone appeared a few times. The chain couples TRBV9 to TRBJ1-5; D unresolved. Germline V lookup: CDR1 SGDLS, CDR2 YYNGEE. V was cut by 4 bases and J by 6 bases, with 8 bases left in between. This CDR3 contains 12 residues. CDR3 sequence: CASSLQTQPQHF. The CDR3 coding sequence is TGTGCCAGCAGCTTACAGACTCAGCCCCAGCATTTT.

This clone was counted between two and nine times. In DNA form, the CDR3 reads TGTGCCAGCAGCTTGTATGGTTGGGGTTCGGGAAACACCATATATTTT. Protein sequence: CASSLYGWGSGNTIYF. The chain recombines TRBV11-3 with TRBJ1-3; no firm D call. Germline V gene data show CDR1 as SGHNT and CDR2 as YENEEA. The CDR3 sequence is 16 residues long. Trimming took 3 bases from V and 4 from J, leaving 16 bases between them.

This clone was seen a handful of times. The genes are TRBV11-3 and TRBJ2-6; 8 positions match TRBD2. V gave up 5 bases and J gave up 3 bases; unmatched junction bases: 3. CDR1 is SGHNT, CDR2 YENEEA, per germline. CDR3 size: 15 residues. The CDR3 nucleotides read TGTGCCAGCAGCCCAAGCGGGAGTGGGGCCAACGTCCTGACTTTC. It encodes CASSPSGSGANVLTF.

This clone occurred a few times. The chain carries TRBV6-7 and TRBJ2-7; no clear D. TRBV6-7 is designated an ORF whose function remains uncertain. The CDR3 loop spans 11 amino acids. The V and J ends lost 2 bases and 3 bases respectively, with 2 bases between them. Here the CDR3 DNA reads TGTGCCAGCAGTTACCACTACGAGCAGTACTTC. This encodes CASSYHYEQYF.

This clone was seen a few times. The chain is built from TRBV6-8 and TRBJ2-7, with D perhaps TRBD2 (6 bases). The CDR3 has 14 residues. V was cut by 5 bases and J by 0 bases, with 11 bases left in between. Per germline, CDR1 MNHGY and CDR2 SAAAGT. CDR3 protein: CASSPRRGSYEQYF. CDR3 nucleotides: TGTGCCAGCAGTCCCCGGCGGGGCTCCTACGAGCAGTACTTC.